The source of this TCR beta chain is a study of regulatory T cells in long-lasting Graves disease. The study's findings and limits: Persistent disease preferred TRBV28, TRBJ1-2 and TRBJ2-5; new disease, TRBV20-1 and TRBJ2-1.

On this clonotype itself: Its antigen is not known.

Deletions cut 2 bases from V and 1 base from J, with 12 bases between. Looked up from germline, CDR1 is DFQATT and CDR2 is SNEGSKA (reference sequence). The CDR3 extends over 15 amino acids. Arm-PCR of CDR3 regions with iRepertoire HTBI primers generated TCR beta libraries. TCRdb reanalysed the multiplex PCR reads using MiXCR and keeps one entry per CDR3 protein. The data show about 400,000 distinct CDR3 sequences, with around 21% seen just once and about a fifth held by the top ten. Time point in this sample: persistent/refractory GD, antithyroid drugs over 5 years with positive TRAb. There was RNA extracted from PBMCs, and the TCR library was made from it. EDTA tubes held approximately 10 milliliters of peripheral blood from each patient.

This TCR was sampled from a female donor with Graves disease. The genes are TRBV20-1 and TRBJ2-4; D may be TRBD1 or TRBD2 (5 bases each). Sequencing was performed on peripheral blood mononuclear cells (PBMCs), taken when the disease was refractory, from a patient treated with antithyroid drugs. CDR3 coding DNA: TGCAGTGCTAGATCAGGGAGTTGGGCCAAAAACATTCAGTACTTC. This gives the protein CSARSGSWAKNIQYF.